Many counts were recorded for the clone carrying this T cell receptor (beta chain). Preparation of the TCRbeta library used unique molecular identifiers. TCRdb re-analysed the PCR reads in MiXCR, keeping a single row per CDR3 protein. The data show about 410,000 distinct CDR3 sequences, approximately 20% seen once. The data are from a study of T-cell reconstitution after alpha-beta-depleted transplantation in children. The sample in question was PBMCs from the stem cell graft donor, obtained from the stem cell graft. The sequence was collected from a human donor who donated a stem cell graft to a child with acute myeloid leukemia.

CDR3 sequence reads: CSARDYSGRSPYEQYF. The DNA of the CDR3 is TGCAGTGCTAGAGATTACAGCGGGAGGTCCCCCTACGAGCAGTACTTC. The V call is TRBV20-1, the J call TRBJ2-7; the match to TRBD2 covers 9 bases. Germline loops: CDR1 DFQATT, CDR2 SNEGSKA (reference sequence). The CDR3 consists of 16 residues. The junction had 8 bases not matched to a gene; V was cut back by 0 bases and J by 2 bases.